A single sample is the source of the 2 T cell receptor beta chains below, sequenced in a study of blood T cell repertoires in COVID-19. Clones were sequenced by immunoSEQ multiplex PCR, and TCRdb holds only the in-frame ones, with some missing. This table has over 120,000 clones, nearly 80% appearing once. The source material was PBMCs or T cells enriched from blood (not recorded which). The receptor source for this set is a woman in her 50s who had recovered from COVID-19.

The rearrangement joins TRBV7-6 to TRBJ2-5; D is perhaps TRBD2 (6 bases). The V gene lost 6 bases and the J gene lost 5 bases, with 25 bases spanning the gap. Germline loops: CDR1 SGHVS, CDR2 FNYEAQ. The CDR3 extends over 17 amino acids. The CDR3 DNA reads TGTGCCAGCAGTTCCCGGGGGACTCGACGAGACCGGGAGACCCAGTACTTC. It yields the protein CASSSRGTRRDRETQYF.

The chain recombines TRBV13 with TRBJ1-2, with a tentative D call TRBD1 (5 bases). V lost 2 bases to trimming and J lost 6 bases, with 10 bases between them. The CDR3 runs 13 residues. CDR1 is PRHDT, CDR2 FYEKMQ, per germline (reference sequence). The CDR3 DNA follows: TGTGCCAGCAGCTTACAGGGATATGATGGCTACACCTTC. Residues: CASSLQGYDGYTF.